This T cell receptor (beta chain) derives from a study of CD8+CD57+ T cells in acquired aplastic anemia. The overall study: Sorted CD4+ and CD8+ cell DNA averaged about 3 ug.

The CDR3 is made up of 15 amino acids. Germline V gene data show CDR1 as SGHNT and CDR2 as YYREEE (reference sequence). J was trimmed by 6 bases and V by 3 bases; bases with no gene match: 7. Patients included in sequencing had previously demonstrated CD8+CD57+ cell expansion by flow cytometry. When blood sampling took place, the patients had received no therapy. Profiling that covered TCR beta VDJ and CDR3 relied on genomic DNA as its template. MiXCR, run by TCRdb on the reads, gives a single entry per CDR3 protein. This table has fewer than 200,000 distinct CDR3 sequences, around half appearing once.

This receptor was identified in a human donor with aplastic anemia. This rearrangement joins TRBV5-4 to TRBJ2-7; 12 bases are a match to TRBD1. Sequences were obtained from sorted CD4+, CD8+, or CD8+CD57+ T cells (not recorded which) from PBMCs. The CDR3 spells CASSWGQGARGEQYF. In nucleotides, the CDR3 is TGTGCCAGCAGCTGGGGACAGGGGGCGCGTGGCGAGCAGTACTTC.